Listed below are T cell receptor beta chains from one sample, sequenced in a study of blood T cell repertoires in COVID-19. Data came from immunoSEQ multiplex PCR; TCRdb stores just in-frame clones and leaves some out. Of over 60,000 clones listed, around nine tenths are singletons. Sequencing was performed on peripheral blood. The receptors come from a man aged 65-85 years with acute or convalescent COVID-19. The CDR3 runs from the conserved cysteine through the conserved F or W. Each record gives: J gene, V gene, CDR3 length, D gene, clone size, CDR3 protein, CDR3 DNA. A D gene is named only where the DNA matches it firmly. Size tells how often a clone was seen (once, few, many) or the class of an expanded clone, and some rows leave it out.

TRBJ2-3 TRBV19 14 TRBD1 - CASRTQGDTDTQYF TGTGCCAGTAGGACCCAGGGGGATACAGATACGCAGTATTTT
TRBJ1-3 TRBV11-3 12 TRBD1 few CASSLRTGHIYF TGTGCCAGCAGCCTCCGGACAGGTCACATATATTTT
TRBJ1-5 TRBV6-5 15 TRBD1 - CASRGTGGGNQPQHF TGTGCCAGCAGGGGGACAGGGGGCGGTAATCAGCCCCAGCATTTT
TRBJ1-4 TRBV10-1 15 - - CASSELQGGVGKLFF TGCGCCAGCAGTGAGCTCCAGGGAGGGGTCGGAAAACTGTTTTTT
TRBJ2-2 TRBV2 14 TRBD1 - CASSRDSASRELFF TGTGCCAGCAGCCGGGACAGTGCAAGCCGGGAGCTGTTTTTT
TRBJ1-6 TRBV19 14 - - CASTGGSYNSPLHF TGTGCCAGTACGGGAGGCTCCTATAATTCACCCCTCCACTTT
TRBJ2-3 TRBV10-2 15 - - CASSEASIYTDTQYF TGCGCCAGCAGTGAGGCTAGCATATACACAGATACGCAGTATTTT
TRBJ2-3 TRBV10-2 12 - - CASSEIVDTQYF TGCGCCAGCAGTGAAATAGTAGATACGCAGTATTTT
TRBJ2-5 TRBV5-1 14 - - CASSTDSTQETQYF TGCGCCAGCAGCACTGACAGTACTCAAGAGACCCAGTACTTC
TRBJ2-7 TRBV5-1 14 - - CASSPGLQSYEQYF TGCGCCAGCAGCCCGGGACTCCAGTCCTACGAGCAGTACTTC
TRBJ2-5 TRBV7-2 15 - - CASSLELFQQETQYF TGTGCCAGCAGCTTAGAGTTGTTTCAGCAAGAGACCCAGTACTTC
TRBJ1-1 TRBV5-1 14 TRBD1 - CASSWGQTNTEAFF TGCGCCAGCAGTTGGGGACAGACGAACACTGAAGCTTTCTTT
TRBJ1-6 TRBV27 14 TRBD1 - CASSLGTENSPLHF TGTGCCAGCAGTTTGGGGACAGAAAATTCACCCCTCCACTTT
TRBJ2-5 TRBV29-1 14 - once CSTSWRIHGETQYF TGCAGCACTTCCTGGCGGATCCATGGGGAGACCCAGTACTTC
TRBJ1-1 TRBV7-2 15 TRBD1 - CASSYIQGAFAEAFF TGTGCCAGCAGCTATATACAGGGGGCATTCGCTGAAGCTTTCTTT
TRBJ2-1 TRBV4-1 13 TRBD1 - CASSQDPQGDEFF TGCGCCAGCAGCCAAGACCCCCAGGGGGACGAGTTCTTC
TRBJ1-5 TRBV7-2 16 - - CASAGRWAEPNQPQHF TGTGCCAGCGCGGGGCGGTGGGCCGAACCGAATCAGCCCCAGCATTTT